This T cell receptor (beta chain) was sequenced during a study of blood T cell repertoires in COVID-19. The wider study: Both acute and convalescent COVID-19 samples were obtained from the United States, Italy and Spain.

Profiled with immunoSEQ multiplex PCR; TCRdb holds only in-frame clones, not every one. The table shows roughly 700,000 clones, with more than 80% occurring only once. The CDR3 totals 14 residues. V lost 0 bases and J 2 bases, leaving 8 bases between the germline ends. Germline V CDR1 and CDR2: LGHNA, YNFKEQ. Material: peripheral blood. The clonotype was recovered from a woman between 18 and 29 years old with acute or convalescent COVID-19. This chain uses TRBV4-2 with TRBJ2-7; maybe TRBD1 (5 bases). In DNA, the CDR3 is TGTGCCAGCAGCCAAGATAGGGGCCCCTACGAGCAGTACTTC. As protein: CASSQDRGPYEQYF.